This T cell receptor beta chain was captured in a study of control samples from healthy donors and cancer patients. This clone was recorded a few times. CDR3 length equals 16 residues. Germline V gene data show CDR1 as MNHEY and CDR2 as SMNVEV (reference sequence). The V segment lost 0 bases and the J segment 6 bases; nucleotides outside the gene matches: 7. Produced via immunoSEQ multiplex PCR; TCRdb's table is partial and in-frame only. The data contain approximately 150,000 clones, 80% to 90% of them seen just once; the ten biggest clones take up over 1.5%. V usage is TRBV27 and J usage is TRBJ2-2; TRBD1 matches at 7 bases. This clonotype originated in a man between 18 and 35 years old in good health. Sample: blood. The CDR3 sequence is CASSLSPRGPPGELFF. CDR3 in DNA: TGTGCCAGCAGTTTATCCCCTAGGGGGCCCCCCGGGGAGCTGTTTTTT.